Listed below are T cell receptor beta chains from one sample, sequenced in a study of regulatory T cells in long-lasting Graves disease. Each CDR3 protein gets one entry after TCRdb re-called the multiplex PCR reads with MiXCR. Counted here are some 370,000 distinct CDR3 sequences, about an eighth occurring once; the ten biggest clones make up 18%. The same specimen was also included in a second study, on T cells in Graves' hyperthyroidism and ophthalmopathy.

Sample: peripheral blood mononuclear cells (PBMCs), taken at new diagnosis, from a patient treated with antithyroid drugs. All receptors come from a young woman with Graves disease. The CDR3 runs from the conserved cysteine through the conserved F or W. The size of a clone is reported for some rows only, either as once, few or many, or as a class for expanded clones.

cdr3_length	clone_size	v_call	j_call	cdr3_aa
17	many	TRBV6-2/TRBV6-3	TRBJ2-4	CASSEGQATIAKNIQYF
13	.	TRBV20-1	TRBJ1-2	CSASEGALSGYTF
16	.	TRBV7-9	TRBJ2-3	CASRPRPTGAPDTQYF
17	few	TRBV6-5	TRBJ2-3	CASSFPGLFLSTDTQYF
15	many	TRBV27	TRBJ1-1	CASSILGTGPTEAFF
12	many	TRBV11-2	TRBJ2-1	CASSFYGPQPFF
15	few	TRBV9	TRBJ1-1	CASSGRVPGGTEAFF
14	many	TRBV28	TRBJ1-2	CASSYSGAGYGYTF
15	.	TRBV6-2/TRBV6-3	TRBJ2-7	CASSYVAGGPDEQYF
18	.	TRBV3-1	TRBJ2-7	CASSQTFHGSGRAYEQYF
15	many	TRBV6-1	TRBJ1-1	CASRRGTGRSTEAFF
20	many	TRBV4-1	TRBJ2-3	CASSQDTRRGSGIQADTQYF
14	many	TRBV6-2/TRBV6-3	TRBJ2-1	CASSRPGGSSEQFF
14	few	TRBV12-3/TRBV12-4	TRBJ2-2	CASSDRVNTGELFF
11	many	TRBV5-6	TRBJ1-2	CASSLGEGYTF
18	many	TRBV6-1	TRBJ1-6	CASRPDREIARRDSPLHF
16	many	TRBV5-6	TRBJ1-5	CASSLDGGTGNQPQHF
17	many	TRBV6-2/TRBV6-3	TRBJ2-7	CASSYSPRYSSSYEQYF
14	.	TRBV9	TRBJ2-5	CASSERLEAETQYF
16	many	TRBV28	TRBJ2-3	CASSVARAENTDTQYF
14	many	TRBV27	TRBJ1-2	CASSLSGRAGGYTF
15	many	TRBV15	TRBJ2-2	CATSVGTAGTGELFF
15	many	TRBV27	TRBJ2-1	CASTNGVAGAHEQFF
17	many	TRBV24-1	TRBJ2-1	CATSDRRGGSPYNEQFF
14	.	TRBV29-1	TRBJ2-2	CSVPTSGATGELFF
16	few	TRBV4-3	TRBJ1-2	CASSQDYSGTAYGYTF
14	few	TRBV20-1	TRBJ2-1	CSLRGGSSYNEQFF
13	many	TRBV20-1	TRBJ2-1	CSAKDSTYNEQFF
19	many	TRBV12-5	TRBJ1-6	CASALGTGRLSSYNSPLHF
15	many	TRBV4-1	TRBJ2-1	CASSQIAGGYNEQFF
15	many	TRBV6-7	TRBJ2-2	CASSPRVANTGELFF
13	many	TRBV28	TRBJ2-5	CASSLHSQETQYF
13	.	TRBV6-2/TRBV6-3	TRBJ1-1	CASSYSFDTEAFF
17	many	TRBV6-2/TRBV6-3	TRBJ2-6	CASSYSTRNSGANVLTF
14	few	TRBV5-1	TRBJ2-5	CASSPSGQKETQYF
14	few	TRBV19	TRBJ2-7	CASSFVGGSYEQYF
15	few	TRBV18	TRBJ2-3	CASSKGQGDTDTQYF
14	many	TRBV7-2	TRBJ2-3	CASSLVSATDTQYF
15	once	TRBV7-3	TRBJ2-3	CASTRGRGSTDTQYF
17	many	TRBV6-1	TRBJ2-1	CASARDHASSSYNEQFF
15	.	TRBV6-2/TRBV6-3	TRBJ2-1	CASSGEISSYNEQFF
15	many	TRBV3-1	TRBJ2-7	CASSQDSGLTYEQYF
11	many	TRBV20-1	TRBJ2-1	CSADRYNEQFF
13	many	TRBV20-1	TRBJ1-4	CSVFFGLNEKLFF
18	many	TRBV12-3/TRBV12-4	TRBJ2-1	CASSLRGLAGGGRDEQFF
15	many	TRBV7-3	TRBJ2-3	CASSLTYGGPSPHYF
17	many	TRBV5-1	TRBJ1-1	CASSFRDRGQEWLRAFF
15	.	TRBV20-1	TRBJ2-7	CSARVFYRASYEQYF
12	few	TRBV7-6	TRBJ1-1	CASSLLAQEAFF